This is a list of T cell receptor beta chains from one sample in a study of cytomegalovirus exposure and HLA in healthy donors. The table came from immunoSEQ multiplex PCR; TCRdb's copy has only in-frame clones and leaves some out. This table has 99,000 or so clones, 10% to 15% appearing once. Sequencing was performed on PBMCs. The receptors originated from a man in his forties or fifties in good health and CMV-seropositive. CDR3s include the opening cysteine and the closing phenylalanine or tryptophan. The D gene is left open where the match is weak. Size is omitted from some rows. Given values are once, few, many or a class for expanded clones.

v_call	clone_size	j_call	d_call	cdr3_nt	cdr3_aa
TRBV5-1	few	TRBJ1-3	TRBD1	TGCGCCAGCAGTAGGGACAGGGGCGACTCTGGAAACACCATATATTTT	CASSRDRGDSGNTIYF
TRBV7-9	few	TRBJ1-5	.	TGTGCCAGCAGCTATAATAGCAATCAGCCCCAGCATTTT	CASSYNSNQPQHF
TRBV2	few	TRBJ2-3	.	TGTGCCAGCACCCCAGACACAGATACGCAGTATTTT	CASTPDTDTQYF
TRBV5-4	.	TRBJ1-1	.	TGTGCCAGCAGCTTGGCCGGCAGGGGAGGGGCTGAAGCTTTCTTT	CASSLAGRGGAEAFF
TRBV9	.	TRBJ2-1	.	TGTGCCAGCTCCCGGGATAGTGGGTCATGGGATGAGCAGTTCTTC	CASSRDSGSWDEQFF
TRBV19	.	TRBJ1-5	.	TGTGCCAGTATCGGTGGTAGCAATCAGCCCCAGCATTTT	CASIGGSNQPQHF
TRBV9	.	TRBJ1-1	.	TGTGCCAGCAGCGTCTACCGGGACTCTCAGGAAGCTTTCTTT	CASSVYRDSQEAFF
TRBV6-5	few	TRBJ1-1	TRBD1	TGTGCCAGCAGTTCGACAGGGGGGACAGCTTTCTTT	CASSSTGGTAFF
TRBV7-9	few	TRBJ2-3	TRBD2	TGTGCCAGCAGCTTAGCCCGCGCACTAGCGGGAGCTGCAGATACGCAGTATTTT	CASSLARALAGAADTQYF
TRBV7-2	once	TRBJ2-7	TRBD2	TGTGCCAGCAGCTTAGAGTCCCAGCGGGGTCTCGAGCAGTACTTC	CASSLESQRGLEQYF
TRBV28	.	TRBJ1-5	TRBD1	TGTGCCAGCAGTACCCTCGGGCCAGGGGGTAATCAGCCCCAGCATTTT	CASSTLGPGGNQPQHF
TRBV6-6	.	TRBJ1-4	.	TGTGCCAGCAGTTACGGAGTGGTGGGGGGGGAAAAACTGTTTTTT	CASSYGVVGGEKLFF
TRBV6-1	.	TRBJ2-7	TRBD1	TGTGCCAGCAGTTCACCGGGACAGGGGAACCTTGTGCAGTACTTC	CASSSPGQGNLVQYF
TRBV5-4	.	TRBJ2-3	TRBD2	TGTGCCAGTAAGCATCAGCGGGAGGGAGGTGATACGCAGTATTTT	CASKHQREGGDTQYF
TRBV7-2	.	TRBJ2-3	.	TGTGCCAGCAGCTTAGACGGCGGGAGCACAGATACGCAGTATTTT	CASSLDGGSTDTQYF